The 26 T cell receptor beta chains given below trace back to one sample, sequenced in a study of blood T cell repertoires in COVID-19. Data came from immunoSEQ multiplex PCR; TCRdb stores just in-frame clones and leaves some out. Of around 130,000 clones in the sample, approximately 77% were seen once. The sample consisted of peripheral blood. These TCRs come from a man older than 75 with acute or convalescent COVID-19.

The chain carries TRBV7-2 and TRBJ2-7; 10 nucleotides agree with TRBD1. Germline values: CDR1 SGHTA, CDR2 FQGNSA. Trimming cost V 4 bases and J 4 bases; bases outside gene matches: 7. The CDR3 totals 15 residues. The CDR3 spells CASSSGQGMGYEQYF. Here the CDR3 DNA reads TGTGCCAGCAGCTCGGGACAGGGGATGGGATACGAGCAGTACTTC.

The V gene is TRBV7-2, the J gene TRBJ2-2; 10 bases agree with TRBD2. The CDR3 is 17 amino acids. Germline CDR1 reads SGHTA; CDR2 reads FQGNSA. The V and J ends lost 5 bases and 7 bases, in that order; junction bases with no gene match: 13. CDR3 sequence: CASSPNSGGLPGGELFF. For the CDR3, the DNA is TGTGCCAGCAGCCCAAATAGCGGGGGGCTCCCGGGCGGGGAGCTGTTTTTT.

This clone was seen a single time. The DNA for the CDR3 is TGTGCCAGCAGTGAGTTGAGCGGGGGGCCATACGAGCAGTACTTC. Translating gives CASSELSGGPYEQYF. The chain recombines TRBV2 with TRBJ2-7, with 9 bases that match TRBD2. The CDR3 length is 15 residues. V shed 3 bases, J shed 4 bases, and the junction held 7 bases outside the gene matches. Germline V gene lookup returns CDR1 SNHLY and CDR2 FYNNEI.

The sample holds a few counts of this clone. The chain joins TRBV10-1 to TRBJ1-5; 7 bases agree with TRBD1. The germline gives CDR1 WNHNN, CDR2 SYGVQD (reference sequence). The CDR3 runs to 13 residues. The V segment lost 6 bases and the J segment 7 bases; nucleotides outside the gene matches: 6. CDR3 residues: CASSSGGKQPQHF. The CDR3 coding sequence is TGCGCCAGCAGCTCAGGGGGAAAACAGCCCCAGCATTTT.

This clone was seen many times. The chain employs TRBV6-1 and TRBJ1-3, with 9 bases aligning to TRBD1. The CDR3 spans 18 residues. V dropped 5 bases and J dropped 4; count of bases not matched to a gene: 15. Germline CDR1 and CDR2: MNHNS and SASEGT. The CDR3 DNA sequence: TGTGCCAGCAGTAAAGGACAGGGGCTCAATTATATCGGAAACACCATATATTTT. This encodes CASSKGQGLNYIGNTIYF.

The chain couples TRBV5-4 to TRBJ2-1; D call uncertain. This CDR3 is 13 amino acids long. V lost 2 bases to trimming and J lost 5 bases, with 8 bases between them. The V gene's germline CDR1 is SGHNT and CDR2 YYREEE (reference sequence). The CDR3 coding sequence is TGTGCCAGCAGCTTTTGGCGGCACAATGAGCAGTTCTTC. It yields the protein CASSFWRHNEQFF. Full variable domain (outside the CDR3, taken from reference TRBV5-4 and TRBJ2-1): ETGVTQSPTHLIKTRGQQVTLRCSSQSGHNTVSWYQQALGQGPQFIFQYYREEENGRGNFPPRFSGLQFPNYSSELNVNALELDDSALYLCASSFWRHNEQFFGPGTRLTVL.

The gene calls are TRBV7-9 and TRBJ1-2; no clear D. CDR1 is SEHNR, CDR2 FQNEAQ, per germline (reference sequence). The germline V and J ends were trimmed by 2 bases and 4 bases, with 20 bases remaining between them. The CDR3 loop spans 17 amino acids. This CDR3 reads CASSLLKSNGVIYGYTF. For the CDR3, the DNA is TGTGCCAGCAGCTTATTGAAGAGTAACGGTGTAATCTATGGCTACACCTTC.

This rearrangement joins TRBV2 to TRBJ2-1, with a weak D call TRBD2 (6 bases). V was clipped by 6 bases and J by 1 base, with 19 bases between them. The CDR3 has 17 amino acids. Germline values: CDR1 SNHLY, CDR2 FYNNEI. The CDR3 here is CASRTLGIADSYNEQFF. The CDR3 nucleotides are TGTGCCAGCAGAACACTGGGGATAGCGGATTCCTACAATGAGCAGTTCTTC.

This rearrangement joins TRBV9 to TRBJ1-5; D is uncertain. The germline V and J ends were trimmed by 1 base and 0 bases, with 8 bases remaining between them. The CDR3 has 15 amino acids. The germline CDR1 and CDR2 sequences are SGDLS and YYNGEE. CDR3 region: CASSVSGVSNQPQHF. CDR3 DNA: TGTGCCAGCAGCGTATCGGGAGTTAGCAATCAGCCCCAGCATTTT.

This clone was picked up a small number of times. DNA for the CDR3: TGCGCCAGCAGCCCTCAACAGGGATACGAGCAGTACTTC. Translated, it gives CASSPQQGYEQYF. The rearrangement links TRBV4-3 to TRBJ2-7, with TRBD1 as a possible D gene (6 bases). Deletions cut 4 bases from V and 4 bases from J, with 11 bases between. This CDR3 spans 13 amino acids. Germline lookup yields CDR1 LGHNA and CDR2 YSLEER.

This chain uses TRBV5-1 with TRBJ2-2, with no clear D. Germline V gives CDR1 SGHRS, CDR2 YFSETQ. The CDR3 spans 15 residues. The V and J ends lost 6 bases and 0 bases respectively, with 12 bases between them. The CDR3 reads CASTPFLTNTGELFF. The CDR3 DNA reads as TGCGCCAGCACCCCTTTCCTAACGAACACCGGGGAGCTGTTTTTT.

The CDR3 DNA sequence: TGTGCCAGCTTTGCGGGGGGGCCGGTAGATACGCAGTATTTT. Translating it yields CASFAGGPVDTQYF. J is TRBJ2-3 and V is TRBV2; 9 bases line up with TRBD2. Germline V gene lookup returns CDR1 SNHLY and CDR2 FYNNEI. The CDR3 is made up of 14 amino acids. After removal of 8 bases from V and 5 bases from J, the junction contained 8 bases not matched to a gene. Using reference TRBV2 and TRBJ2-3 for the parts outside the CDR3, the full variable domain is EPEVTQTPSHQVTQMGQEVILRCVPISNHLYFYWYRQILGQKVEFLVSFYNNEISEKSEIFDDQFSVERPDGSNFTLKIRSTKLEDSAMYFCASFAGGPVDTQYFGPGTRLTVL.

This sequence joins TRBV5-1 and TRBJ2-7; 9 bases are a match to TRBD1. In germline, CDR1 is SGHRS, CDR2 YFSETQ. This CDR3 has 16 residues. V lost 7 bases, J lost 5 bases, and 16 bases stayed unmatched. The CDR3 region is CASLIAPGQGFHEQYF. The CDR3 DNA reads as TGCGCCAGCCTTATCGCACCCGGACAGGGGTTCCACGAGCAGTACTTC.

This clone came up a few times. This chain links TRBV6-5 with TRBJ1-2; a weak D match, TRBD1 (5 bases). The germline V gene encodes CDR1 MNHEY and CDR2 SVGAGI. V gave up 0 bases and J gave up 1 base, with 12 bases separating them. The CDR3 spans 16 residues. CDR3 loop: CASSYSGHNFNYGYTF. The DNA of the CDR3 is TGTGCCAGCAGTTACTCGGGGCATAACTTTAACTATGGCTACACCTTC.

V usage is TRBV4-1 and J usage is TRBJ2-2, with D hard to call. V was trimmed by 0 bases and J by 0 bases, leaving 8 bases between them. CDR3 length: 16 amino acids. Germline loops: CDR1 MGHRA, CDR2 YSYEKL. The CDR3 is CASSQESQTNTGELFF. CDR3 nucleotides: TGCGCCAGCAGCCAAGAGTCACAGACGAACACCGGGGAGCTGTTTTTT.

The CDR3 DNA sequence: TGTGCCAGCAGAACAGGGGTTACAAACACTGAAGCTTTCTTT. This codes for CASRTGVTNTEAFF. The chain combines TRBV28 with TRBJ1-1, with TRBD1 matching over 7 bases. The germline V gene encodes CDR1 MDHEN and CDR2 SYDVKM. The CDR3 has 14 residues. V trimming: 6 bases; J trimming: 2 bases; junction bases outside the gene matches: 6.

V usage is TRBV27 and J usage is TRBJ2-1; TRBD1 is a possible D gene (5 bases). CDR1 is MNHEY, CDR2 SMNVEV, per germline (reference sequence). The CDR3 extends over 15 amino acids. Trimming stripped 2 bases from V and 2 bases from J, with 10 bases between. The CDR3 DNA is TGTGCCAGCAGTTTAAACAGGCCGCCCTACAATGAGCAGTTCTTC. This sequence encodes CASSLNRPPYNEQFF.

This clone was counted a single time. The V and J genes are TRBV7-9 and TRBJ1-5; D call uncertain. V lost 1 base and J lost 2, with 9 bases in between. The CDR3 spans 15 residues. Germline CDR1 SEHNR, CDR2 FQNEAQ (reference sequence). The CDR3 bases are TGTGCCAGCAGCTTAGGTAGCGGTGGCAATCAGCCCCAGCATTTT. Protein product: CASSLGSGGNQPQHF.

V and J are TRBV12-3 or TRBV12-4 and TRBJ1-2; D gene unclear. The CDR3 has 13 amino acids. V lost 6 bases and J 2 bases, leaving 10 bases between the germline ends. CDR3 nucleotide sequence: TGTGCCAGCAGGCTCGGGAGCAACTATGGCTACACCTTC. It specifies CASRLGSNYGYTF.

The chain is built from TRBV15 and TRBJ1-5; perhaps TRBD1 as D (6 bases). V gave up 4 bases and J gave up 1 base, with 14 bases separating them. The CDR3 runs to 16 residues. Germline CDR1 and CDR2: LNHNV and YYDKDF (reference sequence). The CDR3 sequence: CATSKDRALSNQPQHF. DNA for the CDR3: TGTGCCACCAGCAAGGACAGAGCTTTGAGCAATCAGCCCCAGCATTTT. Filled out from reference TRBV15 and TRBJ1-5, the complete variable domain reads DAMVIQNPRYQVTQFGKPVTLSCSQTLNHNVMYWYQQKSSQAPKLLFHYYDKDFNNEADTPDNFQSRRPNTSFCFLDIRSPGLGDTAMYLCATSKDRALSNQPQHFGDGTRLSIL.

The chain joins TRBV19 to TRBJ2-3; D may be TRBD1 (5 bases). The V and J ends lost 3 bases and 5 bases respectively, with 12 bases between them. CDR3 size: 14 residues. The germline CDR1 and CDR2 sequences are LNHDA and SQIVND (reference sequence). The CDR3 DNA is TGTGCCAGTAGTATTGACTTTAGGGGAGATACGCAGTATTTT. It specifies CASSIDFRGDTQYF.

The rearrangement uses TRBV27 and TRBJ1-5; TRBD1 agrees at 9 bases. Germline lookup yields CDR1 MNHEY and CDR2 SMNVEV (reference sequence). After removal of 5 bases from V and 2 bases from J, the junction contained 4 bases not matched to a gene. This CDR3 has 15 residues. CDR3 in DNA: TGTGCCAGCAGTCCAGACAGGGGGGGCAATCAGCCCCAGCATTTT. Protein sequence: CASSPDRGGNQPQHF.

The J gene is TRBJ1-2, the V gene TRBV29-1; D ambiguous. There are 12 residues in the CDR3. The V end was cut by 6 bases, the J end by 3 bases, with 11 bases between. Germline assignment: CDR1 SQVTM and CDR2 ANQGSEA. DNA for the CDR3: TGCAGCGTCTTCGGTCCCGACTATGGCTACACCTTC. Translation gives CSVFGPDYGYTF.

V is TRBV2 and J is TRBJ2-3; 7 nucleotides line up with TRBD2. CDR1 SNHLY and CDR2 FYNNEI come from the germline V gene. The CDR3 contains 14 residues. Trimming removed 7 bases from V and 0 bases from J; junction bases left unmatched: 4. The CDR3 DNA follows: TGTGCCAGCAAAGCGGGGACTAGCACAGATACGCAGTATTTT. It is translated as CASKAGTSTDTQYF. Combining the CDR3 with reference TRBV2 and TRBJ2-3 gives the whole variable domain EPEVTQTPSHQVTQMGQEVILRCVPISNHLYFYWYRQILGQKVEFLVSFYNNEISEKSEIFDDQFSVERPDGSNFTLKIRSTKLEDSAMYFCASKAGTSTDTQYFGPGTRLTVL.

V and J are TRBV2 and TRBJ2-1; 12 nucleotides match TRBD1. V was clipped by 5 bases and J by 4 bases; unmatched bases: 6. The CDR3 is made up of 16 amino acids. CDR1 SNHLY and CDR2 FYNNEI come from the germline V gene. CDR3 sequence (DNA): TGTGCCAGCAGTCCCGGGACAGGGGGCATGTACAATGAGCAGTTCTTC. Translating gives CASSPGTGGMYNEQFF.

The rearrangement links TRBV30 to TRBJ2-5; 7 positions match TRBD2. The CDR3 is 12 amino acids. Germline V lookup: CDR1 GTSNPN, CDR2 SVGIG (reference sequence). As DNA, the CDR3 is TGTGCTCACGCGGGGCGGGGGGAGACCCAGTACTTC. Encoded protein: CAHAGRGETQYF.